This entry lists 3 T cell receptor beta chains sequenced from one sample in a study of blood T cells in healthy people across ages. PCR was performed a second time for about 7 to 11 cycles using a sample-barcoded 5' primer and a J-beta primer mix. TCRdb reprocessed the 5' RACE reads via MiXCR and lists one record per CDR3 protein. The sample lists 1.6 million or so distinct CDR3 sequences, around 35% occurring once. The sequencing sample was made of blood. Receptors were obtained from a woman in her twenties or thirties in good health.

This clonotype was detected only a few times. V and J are TRBV6-6 and TRBJ2-5; tentatively, D is TRBD1 (5 bases). The CDR3 loop spans 15 amino acids. Trimming removed 0 bases from V and 2 bases from J, with 10 bases in between. CDR1 MNHNY and CDR2 SVGAGI come from the germline V gene (reference sequence). CDR3 loop: CASSYSRQSQETQYF. As DNA, the CDR3 is TGTGCCAGCAGTTACTCGAGACAGTCGCAAGAGACCCAGTACTTC.

To note about this clonotype: A read error is possible here, since a much larger clone lies one base away. The chain's CDR3 is CASSSGPRGGQYF. The CDR3 DNA follows: TGTGCCAGCAGCTCCGGGCCCCGGGGCGGGCAGTACTTC. The chain joins TRBV7-2 to TRBJ2-7; D tentatively fits TRBD1 or TRBD2 (5 bases each). Trimming took off 4 bases at V and 9 bases at J, with 16 bases between the two ends. The CDR3 totals 13 residues. Per the germline V gene, CDR1 is SGHTA and CDR2 is FQGNSA.

This clonotype was detected a few times. Germline and junction disagree at one end, which may indicate a read error. V and J are TRBV20-1 and TRBJ1-1; D perhaps matches TRBD1 (5 bases). This CDR3 spans 14 amino acids. Looked up from germline, CDR1 is DFQATT and CDR2 is SNEGSKA (reference sequence). In nucleotides, the CDR3 is TGCAGTGCCAGAGGGGTCCTCATCAACACTGAAGCTTTCTTT. It encodes CSARGVLINTEAFF.